This T cell receptor (beta chain) was sequenced for a study of blood T cell repertoires in COVID-19 (dated by TCRdb to 2020 to 2021). Regarding the complete study: The collaborator samples originated in the United States, Italy and Spain and spanned the acute and convalescent phases of COVID-19. The prospective study material was composed of cDNA or gDNA derived from T cells, B-cell-depleted T cells, or PBMCs. The dataset comprised deeply sampled blood TCRbeta repertoires from subjects exposed to, actively infected with, or recovered from COVID-19. A freely available public database, intended as a resource for researchers studying the immune response to SARS-CoV-2, is where the repertoires were released. Samples were obtained from the ongoing ImmuneRACE study (first 160 participants) and from 1,200 or so subjects provided by 6 global collaborators. Nearly every sample came with metadata listing a de-identified subject ID, COVID-19 status, age in years and sex. Where available, HLA class I and class II types were obtained from metadata supplied by the sample provider rather than from assay-based typing. Overall study outcomes, separate from this receptor: Clinical and demographic metadata were provided uncurated, with the amount varying by source and participant.

To note about this clone: The clone's antigen remains unknown. No much larger clone exists at a distance of one base, and base qualities are not known.

The junction carries 13 bases between V and J, which are trimmed by 4 bases and 1 base respectively. Reading from cysteine to phenylalanine, the CDR3 counts 15 amino acids. The entry retains the CDR3 DNA only, 45 bases that are in frame from base 1. Reading the germline V gene gives CDR1 SGHVS and CDR2 FQNEAQ. Each collaborating institution followed its own protocols to collect whole blood in K2EDTA tubes. For TCRbeta analysis, collaborators shipped samples as frozen whole blood, isolated PBMCs, or DNA extracted from either of those sample types. TCRbeta CDR3 regions were amplified from genomic DNA by means of the immunoSEQ Assay, a bias-controlled multiplex PCR. As for the authors' bioinformatics: The number of nucleated cells in each sample was estimated from the amplification of reference gene primers within the assay. To quantify the absolute abundance of each unique TCRbeta CDR3 rearrangement, sequence reads were collapsed and filtered. For each sample, productive Simpson clonality was calculated as the square root of Simpson's diversity index across productive rearrangements. This immuneACCESS table, as held by TCRdb, lists in-frame sequences with V and J called but not all clones. Of the missing ones, under half trace to an unresolved V gene in checked studies; the others have no known cause. The DNA was the basis for D and trimming; V, J and clone size are from that table. The sample profile shows around 59,000 clones; about 72% of them were found once. The ten largest account for over 9.5% of the sample.

This chain is built from TRBV7-8 and TRBJ1-1; the D gene remains uncertain. The sample was peripheral blood. The TCR was taken from a man at least 80 years old with acute or convalescent COVID-19. The nucleotide sequence reads as follows: TGTGCCAGCAGCTCAATTCGGACTCCGAACACTGAAGCTTTCTTT. It is translated as CASSSIRTPNTEAFF.